A selection of T cell receptor beta chains follows, all from one sample in a study of beta chain features in type 1 diabetes. Produced via immunoSEQ multiplex PCR; TCRdb's table is partial and in-frame only. This table has about 240,000 clones, approximately 15% appearing once. Sequencing was performed on naive CD4+ T cells from blood. These receptors were taken from a man aged 25-45 years with type 1 diabetes. Each CDR3 is given with its conserved first and last residue. The order of the fields is D gene, clone size, V gene, J gene, CDR3 DNA, CDR3 protein. A D gene is named only where the DNA matches it firmly. Where a row states a size, it is once, few, many or the class of an expanded clone; other rows omit it.

D: .
size: few
V: TRBV27
J: TRBJ1-2
DNA: TGTGCCAGCAGTTCAACAGGGTCGGATAGCTATGGCTACACCTTC
CDR3: CASSSTGSDSYGYTF

D: TRBD1
size: .
V: TRBV19
J: TRBJ2-7
DNA: TGTGCCAGTCGCCTGACAGGGGGCGCGTACGAGCAGTACTTC
CDR3: CASRLTGGAYEQYF

D: .
size: .
V: TRBV5-4
J: TRBJ1-1
DNA: TGTGCCAGCAGCTTGAATACGCACTCCCGAACTGAAGCTTTCTTT
CDR3: CASSLNTHSRTEAFF

D: TRBD1
size: few
V: TRBV5-6
J: TRBJ2-7
DNA: TGTGCCAGCAGCCCCTCCGGGACAGGCGAGAGGGAGCAGTACTTC
CDR3: CASSPSGTGEREQYF

D: .
size: few
V: TRBV5-4
J: TRBJ1-2
DNA: TGTGCCAGCAGCTCATTCCATCGGGGAAGCTATGGCTACACCTTC
CDR3: CASSSFHRGSYGYTF

D: TRBD2
size: .
V: TRBV11-3
J: TRBJ2-5
DNA: TGTGCCAGCAGCTCGCGGGAGAGCCAAGAGACCCAGTACTTC
CDR3: CASSSRESQETQYF

D: TRBD1
size: .
V: TRBV19
J: TRBJ1-6
DNA: TGTGCCAGTAGTTTGGACAGGATCAGTTCACCCCTCCACTTT
CDR3: CASSLDRISSPLHF

D: TRBD2
size: few
V: TRBV19
J: TRBJ2-2
DNA: TGTGCCAGTAAGGGGCTAGCGGTAATCACCGGGGAGCTGTTTTTT
CDR3: CASKGLAVITGELFF

D: TRBD2
size: .
V: TRBV27
J: TRBJ2-5
DNA: TGTGCCAGCAGTTTAAGGTTCAGCGGGGGGGCGGGAGAGACCCAGTACTTC
CDR3: CASSLRFSGGAGETQYF

D: TRBD2
size: .
V: TRBV19
J: TRBJ2-1
DNA: TGTGCCAGTAGGACTCTAGCGGGGGGGTATAATGAGCAGTTCTTC
CDR3: CASRTLAGGYNEQFF

D: .
size: .
V: TRBV4-2
J: TRBJ2-7
DNA: TGTGCCAGCAGCCTATTCCTAGCGTTGCGGGGTACCTCCTACGAGCAGTACTTC
CDR3: CASSLFLALRGTSYEQYF

D: .
size: .
V: TRBV12-5
J: TRBJ2-7
DNA: TGTGCTAGTGGTCGAGACACCTACGAGCAGTACTTC
CDR3: CASGRDTYEQYF

D: TRBD1
size: .
V: TRBV5-1
J: TRBJ2-7
DNA: TGCGCCAGCAGCACGGGACAGTCCTACGAGCAGTACTTC
CDR3: CASSTGQSYEQYF

D: TRBD1
size: .
V: TRBV11-3
J: TRBJ1-1
DNA: TGTGCCAGCAGCTTCGGAGGACAGGGCACTGAAGCTTTCTTT
CDR3: CASSFGGQGTEAFF

D: TRBD2
size: few
V: TRBV7-2
J: TRBJ2-3
DNA: TGTGCCAGCAGCTTGGTACTAGCGGGAGGCCGAGATACGCAGTATTTT
CDR3: CASSLVLAGGRDTQYF

D: TRBD1
size: few
V: TRBV5-1
J: TRBJ2-1
DNA: TGCGCCAGCAGCTTGGAGGGACAGGGCTACAATGAGCAGTTCTTC
CDR3: CASSLEGQGYNEQFF

D: TRBD1
size: .
V: TRBV7-9
J: TRBJ1-2
DNA: TGTGCCAGCGGGACAGGGGTTGGCTACACCTTC
CDR3: CASGTGVGYTF

D: .
size: .
V: TRBV25-1
J: TRBJ2-3
DNA: TGTGCCAGCAGTGAATTACGGAGGGCAGATACGCAGTATTTT
CDR3: CASSELRRADTQYF

D: .
size: .
V: TRBV5-1
J: TRBJ2-7
DNA: TGCGCCAGCAGCTTGGGCGGGACAGAATACGAGCAGTACTTC
CDR3: CASSLGGTEYEQYF

D: TRBD2
size: few
V: TRBV6-1
J: TRBJ2-1
DNA: TGTGCCAGTGCTGGGCTAGCGGCCTCCTACAATGAGCAGTTCTTC
CDR3: CASAGLAASYNEQFF

D: .
size: few
V: TRBV19
J: TRBJ1-6
DNA: TGTGCCAGTAGTATAGGGGGGGTAGGGAATTCACCCCTCCACTTT
CDR3: CASSIGGVGNSPLHF

D: .
size: few
V: TRBV7-9
J: TRBJ2-7
DNA: TGTGCCAGCAGCTACGTCGGACAAGACTACGAGCAGTACTTC
CDR3: CASSYVGQDYEQYF

D: TRBD1
size: few
V: TRBV5-1
J: TRBJ2-7
DNA: TGCGCCAGCAGCGGGACCGGGACAGGGACCTACGAGCAGTACTTC
CDR3: CASSGTGTGTYEQYF

D: .
size: few
V: TRBV27
J: TRBJ1-1
DNA: TGTGCCAGCAGTTTGAACAGGGTTGACACTGAAGCTTTCTTT
CDR3: CASSLNRVDTEAFF

D: .
size: few
V: TRBV1
J: TRBJ2-1
DNA: TGCACCAGCAGCCACACCTCAAGGGACTCGACACGGGATGAGCAGTTCTTC
CDR3: CTSSHTSRDSTRDEQFF

D: .
size: few
V: TRBV29-1
J: TRBJ1-4
DNA: TGCAGCGTTTTTACCAGCGAGGGAGCCGAAAAACTGTTTTTT
CDR3: CSVFTSEGAEKLFF

D: TRBD1
size: .
V: TRBV11-2
J: TRBJ1-5
DNA: TGTGCCAGCAGCTGGGGGACAGGGGTTTATCAGCCCCAGCATTTT
CDR3: CASSWGTGVYQPQHF

D: TRBD1
size: few
V: TRBV9
J: TRBJ2-1
DNA: TGTGCCAGCAGCTCAGATGACAGGGTCTCCTACAATGAGCAGTTCTTC
CDR3: CASSSDDRVSYNEQFF

D: TRBD2
size: .
V: TRBV5-1
J: TRBJ2-5
DNA: TGCGCCAGCAGCACCGGACTAGCGGAGACCCAGTACTTC
CDR3: CASSTGLAETQYF

D: .
size: few
V: TRBV2
J: TRBJ2-6
DNA: TGTGCCAGCAGTTCCAGCACCTCCTTTCCGGGGGTCCTGACTTTC
CDR3: CASSSSTSFPGVLTF

D: TRBD1
size: few
V: TRBV30
J: TRBJ1-2
DNA: TGTGCCTGGAGTGTACAAGGGGGCGCTTGGGGCTACACCTTC
CDR3: CAWSVQGGAWGYTF

D: .
size: .
V: TRBV6-4
J: TRBJ2-1
DNA: TGTGCCAGCAGTGAGGCAGGGGTCGGGGAGCAGTTCTTC
CDR3: CASSEAGVGEQFF

D: .
size: few
V: TRBV14
J: TRBJ1-1
DNA: TGTGCCAGCAGCCAAGATCTTTGGAACACTGAAGCTTTCTTT
CDR3: CASSQDLWNTEAFF

D: .
size: .
V: TRBV9
J: TRBJ2-5
DNA: TGTGCCAGCAGCGTAGCATTAGTTAGTGAGACCCAGTACTTC
CDR3: CASSVALVSETQYF

D: TRBD1
size: .
V: TRBV6-1
J: TRBJ1-5
DNA: TGTGCCAGCAGTGGGGACAGGGGGCCTCAGCCCCAGCATTTT
CDR3: CASSGDRGPQPQHF

D: .
size: .
V: TRBV7-8
J: TRBJ2-7
DNA: TGTGCCAGCAGCCCTCACAGGGATTCCTACGAGCAGTACTTC
CDR3: CASSPHRDSYEQYF

D: TRBD1
size: .
V: TRBV5-1
J: TRBJ2-2
DNA: TGCGCCAGCAGCTCGGGCCCCCAGGGGGCTGACACCGGGGAGCTGTTTTTT
CDR3: CASSSGPQGADTGELFF

D: TRBD1
size: .
V: TRBV30
J: TRBJ1-5
DNA: TGTGCCTGGAGGCCGACAGGGGGCGTTGGGCCCCAGCATTTT
CDR3: CAWRPTGGVGPQHF

D: TRBD1
size: .
V: TRBV29-1
J: TRBJ1-4
DNA: TGCAGCGTTGGGGACAGTCCTAATGAAAAACTGTTTTTT
CDR3: CSVGDSPNEKLFF

D: .
size: .
V: TRBV15
J: TRBJ1-5
DNA: TGTGCCACCAGAGGGGAGGGATCCACCCTTCGGCAGCCCCAGCATTTT
CDR3: CATRGEGSTLRQPQHF

D: .
size: .
V: TRBV7-9
J: TRBJ2-5
DNA: TGTGCCAGCAGCTACGGGACTTTAGAGACCCAGTACTTC
CDR3: CASSYGTLETQYF

D: TRBD1
size: .
V: TRBV5-1
J: TRBJ1-1
DNA: TGCGCCAGCAGCTTGGTCCCGACAGGGTCTGGCGACACTGAAGCTTTCTTT
CDR3: CASSLVPTGSGDTEAFF

D: .
size: .
V: TRBV2
J: TRBJ1-1
DNA: TGTGCCAGCAGATTTCAGGGATTGAACACTGAAGCTTTCTTT
CDR3: CASRFQGLNTEAFF

D: TRBD1
size: .
V: TRBV7-6
J: TRBJ2-2
DNA: TGTGCCAGCAGCTTAGGGGACAGGCAGCACACCGGGGAGCTGTTTTTT
CDR3: CASSLGDRQHTGELFF

D: .
size: .
V: TRBV7-2
J: TRBJ2-5
DNA: TGTGCCAGCAGCATAGACGGGGGTCAAGAGACCCAGTACTTC
CDR3: CASSIDGGQETQYF

D: TRBD1
size: few
V: TRBV5-6
J: TRBJ2-1
DNA: TGTGCCAGCGGAATGACAGGGCCCTACAATGAGCAGTTCTTC
CDR3: CASGMTGPYNEQFF